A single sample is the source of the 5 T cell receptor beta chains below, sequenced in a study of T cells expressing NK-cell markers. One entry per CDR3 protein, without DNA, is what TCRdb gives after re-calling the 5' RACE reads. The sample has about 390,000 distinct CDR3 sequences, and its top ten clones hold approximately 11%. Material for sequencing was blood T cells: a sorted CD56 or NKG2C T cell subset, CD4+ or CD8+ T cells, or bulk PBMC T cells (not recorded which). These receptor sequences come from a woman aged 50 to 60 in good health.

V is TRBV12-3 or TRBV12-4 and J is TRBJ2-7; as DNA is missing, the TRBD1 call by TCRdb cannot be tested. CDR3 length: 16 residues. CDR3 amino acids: CASSSHSGTVSYEQYF.

The CDR3 loop is CASSLPGLESEQFF. V gene TRBV4-1 combines with J gene TRBJ2-1; TCRdb designates TRBD2, a call that cannot be tested without DNA. Germline-derived CDR1 and CDR2 are MGHRA and YSYEKL. CDR3 length equals 14 residues.

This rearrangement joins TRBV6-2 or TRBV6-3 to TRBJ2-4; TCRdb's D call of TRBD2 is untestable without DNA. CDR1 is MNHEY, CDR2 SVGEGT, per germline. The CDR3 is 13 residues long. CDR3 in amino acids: CASKPAAENIQYF.

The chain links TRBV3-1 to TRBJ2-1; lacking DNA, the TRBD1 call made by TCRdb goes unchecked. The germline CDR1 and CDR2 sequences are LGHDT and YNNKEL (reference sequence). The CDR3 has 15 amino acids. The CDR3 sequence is CASSQEGTGASEQFF.

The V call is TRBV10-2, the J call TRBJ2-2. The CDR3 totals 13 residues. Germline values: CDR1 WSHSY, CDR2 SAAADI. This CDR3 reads CASSGSGSGELFF.